This passage covers 13 T cell receptor beta chains from one sample sequenced in a study of human T cells and chemical hapten exposure. TCRdb fed the RACE reads into MiXCR, producing one record per CDR3 protein. Of approximately 71,000 distinct CDR3 sequences in the sample, around 10% were seen once. Time point given: patch test 3, about 24 weeks after DPC sensitization. Regarding treatment: therapeutic diphenylcyclopropenone sensitization with weekly scalp DPC. Source: whole blood, taken in connection with sensitization to the hapten diphenylcyclopropenone (DPC). Receptor source: a woman aged 50 to 60 with alopecia areata. Some clones in this sample may be carry-over from other donors' samples.

A remark on this clonotype: This may come from a read error, since a much larger clone is one base off. The V gene is TRBV11-2, the J gene TRBJ2-2; unclear D gene. This CDR3 has 16 amino acids. In germline, CDR1 is SGHAT, CDR2 FQNNGV. The germline V and J ends were trimmed by 2 bases and 4 bases, with 14 bases remaining between them. Here the CDR3 DNA reads TGTGCCAGCAGCTTAAGAGCCTTAGTCGGCACCGGGGAGCTGTTTTTT. Amino acids: CASSLRALVGTGELFF.

This clonotype has a count of ten or more. The CDR3 coding sequence is TGTGCCAGCAGTTACCGAATAGCGGGGCCGAACACCGGGGAGCTGTTTTTT. It codes for CASSYRIAGPNTGELFF. V and J are TRBV6-6 and TRBJ2-2; 8 bases align to TRBD2. There are 17 residues in the CDR3. Germline V gene lookup returns CDR1 MNHNY and CDR2 SVGAGI (reference sequence). V gave up 2 bases and J gave up 0 bases; unmatched junction bases: 5.

In this sample, this clonotype turned up a few times. The chain has TRBV7-2 and TRBJ1-1; D uncertain. This CDR3 is 12 amino acids long. Trimming shortened V by 2 bases and J by 7 bases, and 8 bases separated the two germline ends. Germline V gene sequence: CDR1 SGHTA, CDR2 FQGNSA. The CDR3 loop reads CASSLSGIEAFF. In DNA form, the CDR3 reads TGTGCCAGCAGCTTATCCGGGATTGAAGCTTTCTTT.

In this sample, this clonotype turned up many times. The rearrangement uses TRBV6-5 and TRBJ1-5; D unresolved. V shed 7 bases and J shed 3 bases, with 16 bases lying between them. Germline V gene sequence: CDR1 MNHEY, CDR2 SVGAGI. The CDR3 extends over 15 amino acids. As DNA, the CDR3 is TGTGCCAGCATTTTACCGGCGGGGAACAATCAGCCCCAGCATTTT. Translation gives CASILPAGNNQPQHF.

This clonotype was detected a few times. The chain uses TRBV21-1 and TRBJ2-7. TRBV21-1 is a known pseudogene. The CDR3 runs 16 residues. The CDR3 DNA reads as TGTGCCAGCAGCTTGCCCATAGGACGGGTCACCTACGAGCAGTACTTC. Its translation is CASSLPIGRVTYEQYF.

The chain recombines TRBV20-1 with TRBJ1-5; D ambiguous. The CDR3 runs 12 residues. Trimming cost V 5 bases and J 3 bases, with 8 bases left between them. CDR1 is DFQATT and CDR2 is SNEGSKA in the germline V gene (reference sequence). CDR3 loop: CSAVVSNQPQHF. The DNA of the CDR3 is TGCAGTGCTGTGGTTTCCAATCAGCCCCAGCATTTT.

This clonotype was detected many times. CDR3 nucleotide sequence: TGTGCCAGCTCACCCGGGACAGGGAGAAATTCACCCCTCCACTTT. Its protein product is CASSPGTGRNSPLHF. V and J are TRBV18 and TRBJ1-6; 9 bases are a match to TRBD1. The CDR3 runs to 15 residues. Germline assignment: CDR1 KGHSH and CDR2 LQKENI. The V gene end was trimmed by 3 bases and the J gene end by 7 bases; junction bases not matched to a gene: 4.

The J gene is TRBJ1-5, the V gene TRBV10-3; 7 bases fit TRBD1. Per germline, CDR1 ENHRY and CDR2 SYGVKD. This CDR3 is built from 13 residues. The V segment lost 9 bases and the J segment 2 bases; nucleotides outside the gene matches: 4. The CDR3 region has the DNA TGTGCCATACAGGGGTCGGGCAATCAGCCCCAGCATTTT. Translating it yields CAIQGSGNQPQHF.

In its sample, this clonotype was seen a few times. The J gene is TRBJ2-2, the V gene TRBV28; D is perhaps TRBD1 (7 bases). Looked up from germline, CDR1 is MDHEN and CDR2 is SYDVKM. Trimming took 7 bases from V and 5 from J, leaving 17 bases between them. The CDR3 has 15 residues. CDR3 in amino acids: CASKSPGGSTGELFF. CDR3 DNA sequence: TGTGCCAGCAAATCCCCAGGGGGGTCAACCGGGGAGCTGTTTTTT.

This clonotype has just a few counts. The chain carries TRBV12-2 and TRBJ1-1; the tabulated D call, TRBD1, remains unverified against the DNA. TRBV12-2 is a recognized pseudogene. The CDR3 has 13 amino acids. Here the CDR3 reads CASRSVGQAAAFF. CDR3 DNA sequence: TGTGCAAGTCGCTCAGTCGGACAGGCGGCAGCTTTCTTT.

This clonotype was detected a few times. The chain's CDR3 is CASGPDTNEQYF. The CDR3 nucleotides read TGTGCTAGTGGCCCGGACACAAACGAGCAGTACTTC. The V gene is TRBV12-5, the J gene TRBJ2-7, with a tentative D call TRBD1 (5 bases). The CDR3 loop spans 12 amino acids. The V gene lost 6 bases and the J gene lost 5 bases, with 11 bases spanning the gap. In germline, CDR1 is LGHNT, CDR2 FRNRAP.

To note about this clonotype: This may be a read error: a much more frequent sequence differs by one nucleotide. The CDR3 DNA is TGTGCCAGCAGTTCCGTACAGGGCCTGAGCACAGATACGCAGTATTTT. Translation: CASSSVQGLSTDTQYF. The chain has TRBV6-6 and TRBJ2-3; a weak D match, TRBD1 (6 bases). The CDR3 has 16 residues. V was pared by 4 bases and J by 0 bases, with 14 bases between. In germline, CDR1 is MNHNY, CDR2 SVGAGI (reference sequence).

This clonotype was seen ten or more times. The chain links TRBV5-1 to TRBJ2-2; 7 bases are a match to TRBD1. The germline CDR1 and CDR2 sequences are SGHRS and YFSETQ. The CDR3 extends over 16 amino acids. V lost 0 bases to trimming and J lost 2 bases; unmatched junction nucleotides: 4. The CDR3 nucleotides read TGCGCCAGCAGCTTGGTAGGGGGCGTCAACACCGGGGAGCTGTTTTTT. Encoded protein: CASSLVGGVNTGELFF.